Given below is one T cell receptor (beta chain) in context. The data were produced by immunoSEQ multiplex PCR, yet TCRdb's version contains in-frame clones alone and is incomplete. The sample yields about 140,000 clones, about 90% seen once. The data originate from a study of blood T cell repertoires in COVID-19. V lost 2 bases, J lost 6 bases, and 7 bases lay in between. The CDR3 sequence is 13 residues long. The chain uses TRBV12-3 or TRBV12-4 and TRBJ2-2; a weak D match, TRBD2 (5 bases). Sequences were obtained from PBMCs or T cells enriched from blood (not recorded which). This sequence was found in a man aged 60-69 years who had recovered from COVID-19. CDR3 sequence (DNA): TGTGCCAGCAGTTTACTAGCTTCCGGGGAGCTGTTTTTT. Its protein is CASSLLASGELFF.